A single sample is the source of the 11 T cell receptor beta chains below, sequenced in a study of CD8+CD57+ T cells in acquired aplastic anemia. The study profiled TCR beta VDJ and CDR3 using genomic DNA as template. Using its own MiXCR run on the reads, TCRdb lists one record per CDR3 protein. The sample contains about 160,000 distinct CDR3 sequences, roughly 48% of which appear only once. CD8+CD57+ cell expansion, shown by flow cytometry, had occurred in the patients selected for sequencing. The sample taken for sequencing was sorted CD4+, CD8+, or CD8+CD57+ T cells (not recorded which) from PBMCs. The receptors here all came from a human donor with aplastic anemia.

The gene calls are TRBV19 and TRBJ1-1; 10 nucleotides line up with TRBD1. V shed 4 bases, J shed 1 base, and the junction held 6 bases outside the gene matches. Germline assignment: CDR1 LNHDA and CDR2 SQIVND (reference sequence). This CDR3 spans 16 amino acids. CDR3 sequence reads: CASSTDRDRGNTEAFF. DNA of the CDR3: TGTGCCAGTAGTACTGACCGGGACAGGGGGAACACTGAAGCTTTCTTT.

This rearrangement joins TRBV20-1 to TRBJ2-1, with 10 positions matching TRBD2. Germline lookup yields CDR1 DFQATT and CDR2 SNEGSKA (reference sequence). This CDR3 is 14 amino acids long. The V segment lost 4 bases and the J segment 3 bases; nucleotides outside the gene matches: 3. The CDR3 region has the DNA TGCAGTGCTACTAGCGGGGGTGACTACAATGAGCAGTTCTTC. Its protein is CSATSGGDYNEQFF.

V usage is TRBV6-1 and J usage is TRBJ1-1; D gene unclear. Trimming stripped 9 bases from V and 1 base from J, with 9 bases between. The germline V gene encodes CDR1 MNHNS and CDR2 SASEGT. The CDR3 extends over 12 amino acids. DNA of the CDR3: TGTGCCAGTCACCCCGGGAACACTGAAGCTTTCTTT. It yields the protein CASHPGNTEAFF.

The chain recombines TRBV12-3 or TRBV12-4 with TRBJ2-3; no reliable D call. V lost 6 bases to trimming and J lost 4 bases, with 8 bases between them. This CDR3 is 12 amino acids long. The CDR3 DNA reads as TGTGCCAGCAGCCCAAACGCAGATACGCAGTATTTT. As protein: CASSPNADTQYF.

The chain combines TRBV11-2 with TRBJ1-1; 8 bases fit TRBD1. V dropped 5 bases and J dropped 5; count of bases not matched to a gene: 7. CDR3 size: 14 residues. CDR1 and CDR2 (germline): SGHAT, FQNNGV. CDR3 loop: CASSMTGARTEAFF. Written as DNA, the CDR3 is TGTGCCAGCAGCATGACAGGGGCGAGGACTGAAGCTTTCTTT.

This clonotype was recorded a few times. The chain has TRBV24-1 and TRBJ1-2, with a tentative D call TRBD1 (5 bases). V was pared by 2 bases and J by 4 bases, with 10 bases between. This CDR3 contains 14 residues. CDR1 and CDR2 (germline): KGHDR, SFDVKD. DNA of the CDR3: TGTGCCACCAGTGATTCCAGGGCCCTCTATGGCTACACCTTC. This encodes CATSDSRALYGYTF.

A word on this clonotype: Possible read error: a much larger clone is one base away. The chain couples TRBV7-3 to TRBJ2-7; the D is unclear. CDR1 and CDR2 (germline): SGHTA, FQGTGA. The CDR3 is 14 residues long. DNA for the CDR3: TGTGCCGGCAGCTTAACCCTCACTACCTACGAGCAGTACTTC. Translating gives CAGSLTLTTYEQYF.

About this clonotype: Mismatch with germline at one junction end may stem from a read error. This rearrangement joins TRBV9 to TRBJ1-5; 7 bases agree with TRBD1. The CDR3 contains 15 residues. Germline V gene lookup returns CDR1 SGDLS and CDR2 YYNGEE. The CDR3 DNA reads TGTGCCAGCAGTGAACGACAGGGCCTGAGTCAGTCCCAGCATTTT. This encodes CASSERQGLSQSQHF.

This clonotype has at least ten counts. V is TRBV4-1 and J is TRBJ2-5, with no clear D. The CDR3 is 15 residues long. Trimming removed 0 bases at V and 9 bases at J, with 17 bases between. Germline CDR1 MGHRA, CDR2 YSYEKL. Here the CDR3 reads CASSQDLLAAMAQYF. DNA of the CDR3: TGCGCCAGCAGCCAAGATCTCTTGGCGGCGATGGCCCAGTACTTC.

V usage is TRBV4-1 and J usage is TRBJ2-2, with TRBD1 identical over 9 bases. The J segment lost 4 bases and the V segment lost 2 bases, leaving 5 bases of the junction unmatched. Germline CDR1 is MGHRA and CDR2 is YSYEKL. The CDR3 is 16 amino acids. For the CDR3, the DNA is TGCGCCAGCAGCCAACTACTGACAGGGGGCACCGGGGAGCTGTTTTTT. It encodes CASSQLLTGGTGELFF.

This chain joins TRBV15 and TRBJ1-2; 12 nucleotides agree with TRBD1. Per germline, CDR1 LNHNV and CDR2 YYDKDF (reference sequence). The junction had 6 bases not matched to a gene; V was cut back by 6 bases and J by 7 bases. The CDR3 runs 14 residues. In DNA form, the CDR3 reads TGTGCCACCAGTCCCCGGGACAGGGGGCTTGGCTACACCTTC. Its protein is CATSPRDRGLGYTF.